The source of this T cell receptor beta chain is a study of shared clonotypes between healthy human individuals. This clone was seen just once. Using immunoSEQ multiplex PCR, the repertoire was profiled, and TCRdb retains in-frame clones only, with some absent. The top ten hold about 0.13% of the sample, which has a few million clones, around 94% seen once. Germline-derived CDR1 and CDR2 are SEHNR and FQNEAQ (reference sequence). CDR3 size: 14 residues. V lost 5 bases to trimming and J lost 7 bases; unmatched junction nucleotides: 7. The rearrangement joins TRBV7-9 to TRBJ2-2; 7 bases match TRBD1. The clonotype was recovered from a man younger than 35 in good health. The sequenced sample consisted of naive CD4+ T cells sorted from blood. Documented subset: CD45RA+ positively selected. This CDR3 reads CASSIPGGGGELFF. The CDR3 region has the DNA TGTGCCAGCAGCATACCAGGGGGTGGCGGGGAGCTGTTTTTT.